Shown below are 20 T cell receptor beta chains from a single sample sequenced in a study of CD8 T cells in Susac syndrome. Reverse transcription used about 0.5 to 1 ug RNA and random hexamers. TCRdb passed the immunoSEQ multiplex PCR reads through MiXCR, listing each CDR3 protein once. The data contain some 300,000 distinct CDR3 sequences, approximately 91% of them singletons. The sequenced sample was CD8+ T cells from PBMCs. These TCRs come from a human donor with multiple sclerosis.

CDR3 nucleotides: TGTGCCAGCAGCGTAGATTCGGCGAATAATTCACCCCTCCACTTT. Protein product: CASSVDSANNSPLHF. The genes are TRBV9 and TRBJ1-6; D not resolved. Trimming shortened V by 0 bases and J by 5 bases, and 9 bases separated the two germline ends. In germline, CDR1 is SGDLS, CDR2 YYNGEE. This CDR3 is 15 amino acids long. Filled out from reference TRBV9 and TRBJ1-6, the complete variable domain reads DSGVTQTPKHLITATGQRVTLRCSPRSGDLSVYWYQQSLDQGLQFLIQYYNGEERAKGNILERFSAQQFPDLHSELNLSSLELGDSALYFCASSVDSANNSPLHFGNGTRLTVT.

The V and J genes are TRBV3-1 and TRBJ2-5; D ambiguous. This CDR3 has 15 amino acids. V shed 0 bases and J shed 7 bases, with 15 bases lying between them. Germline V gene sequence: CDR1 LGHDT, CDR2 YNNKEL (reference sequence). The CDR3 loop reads CASSQDMLVEVTQYF. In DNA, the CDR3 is TGTGCCAGCAGCCAAGATATGCTAGTCGAAGTGACCCAGTACTTC.

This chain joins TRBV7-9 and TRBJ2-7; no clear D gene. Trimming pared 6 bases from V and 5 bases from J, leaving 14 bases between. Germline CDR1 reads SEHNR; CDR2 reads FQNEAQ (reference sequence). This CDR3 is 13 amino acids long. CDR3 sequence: CASRFDHPNEQYF. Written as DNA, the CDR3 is TGTGCCAGCAGATTCGACCACCCCAACGAGCAGTACTTC.

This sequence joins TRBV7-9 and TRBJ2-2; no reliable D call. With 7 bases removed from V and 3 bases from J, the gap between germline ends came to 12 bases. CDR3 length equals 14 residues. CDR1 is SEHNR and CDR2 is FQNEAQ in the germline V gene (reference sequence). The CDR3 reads CASNPPRDTGELFF. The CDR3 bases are TGTGCCAGCAACCCCCCTAGGGACACCGGGGAGCTGTTTTTT.

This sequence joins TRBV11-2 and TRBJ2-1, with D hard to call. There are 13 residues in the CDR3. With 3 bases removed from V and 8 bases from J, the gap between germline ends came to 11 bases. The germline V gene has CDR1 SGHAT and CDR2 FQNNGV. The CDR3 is CASSLVTPDEQFF. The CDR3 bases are TGTGCCAGCAGCTTGGTAACTCCGGATGAGCAGTTCTTC.

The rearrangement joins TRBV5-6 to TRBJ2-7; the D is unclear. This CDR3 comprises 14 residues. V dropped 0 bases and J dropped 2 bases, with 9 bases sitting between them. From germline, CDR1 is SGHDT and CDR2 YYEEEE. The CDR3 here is CASSLGHPTYEQYF. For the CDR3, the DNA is TGTGCCAGCAGCTTGGGACACCCCACCTACGAGCAGTACTTC.

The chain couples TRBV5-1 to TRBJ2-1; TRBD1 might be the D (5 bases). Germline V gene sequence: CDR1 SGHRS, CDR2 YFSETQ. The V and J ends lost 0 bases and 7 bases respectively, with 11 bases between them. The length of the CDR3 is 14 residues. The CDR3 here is CASSLGDSQNEQFF. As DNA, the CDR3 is TGCGCCAGCAGCTTGGGCGACAGCCAAAATGAGCAGTTCTTC.

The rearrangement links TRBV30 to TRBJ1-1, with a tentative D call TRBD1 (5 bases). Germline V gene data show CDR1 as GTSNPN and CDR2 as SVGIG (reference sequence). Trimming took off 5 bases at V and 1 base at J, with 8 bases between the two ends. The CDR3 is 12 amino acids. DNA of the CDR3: TGTGCCTGGGGCGGACAGAACACTGAAGCTTTCTTT. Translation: CAWGGQNTEAFF.

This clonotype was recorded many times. The CDR3 nucleotides read TGTGCCAGCAACCCAGGAGGGTATGAGCAGTTCTTC. As protein: CASNPGGYEQFF. The gene calls are TRBV7-2 and TRBJ2-1, with D perhaps matching TRBD2 (6 bases). Germline lookup yields CDR1 SGHTA and CDR2 FQGNSA. With 7 bases removed from V and 8 bases from J, the gap between germline ends came to 12 bases. This CDR3 is 12 amino acids long.

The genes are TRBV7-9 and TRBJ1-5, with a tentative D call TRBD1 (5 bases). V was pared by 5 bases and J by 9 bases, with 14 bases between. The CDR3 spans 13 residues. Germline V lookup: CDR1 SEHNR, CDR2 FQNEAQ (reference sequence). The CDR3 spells CASSPGLEGPQHF. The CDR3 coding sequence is TGTGCCAGCAGCCCGGGACTGGAAGGGCCCCAGCATTTT.

In nucleotides, the CDR3 is TGTGCCAGTAGGAGGGGCAGCACTGAAGCTTTCTTT. Its translation is CASRRGSTEAFF. The chain employs TRBV19 and TRBJ1-1, with a tentative D call TRBD1 (5 bases). The CDR3 is 12 residues long. Germline CDR1 is LNHDA and CDR2 is SQIVND (reference sequence). Trimming stripped 6 bases from V and 4 bases from J, with 9 bases between.

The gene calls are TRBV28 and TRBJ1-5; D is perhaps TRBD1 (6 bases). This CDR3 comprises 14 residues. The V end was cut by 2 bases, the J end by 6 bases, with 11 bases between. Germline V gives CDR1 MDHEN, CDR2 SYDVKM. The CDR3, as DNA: TGTGCCAGCAGTTTAACAGGGTACCGTCAGCCCCAGCATTTT. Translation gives CASSLTGYRQPQHF.

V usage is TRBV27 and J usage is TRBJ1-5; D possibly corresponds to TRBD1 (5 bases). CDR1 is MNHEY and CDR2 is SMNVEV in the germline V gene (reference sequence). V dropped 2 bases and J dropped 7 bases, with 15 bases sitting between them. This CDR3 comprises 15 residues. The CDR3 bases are TGTGCCAGCAGTTTAAGTGCAGGGATCCGGCAGCCCCAGCATTTT. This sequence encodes CASSLSAGIRQPQHF.

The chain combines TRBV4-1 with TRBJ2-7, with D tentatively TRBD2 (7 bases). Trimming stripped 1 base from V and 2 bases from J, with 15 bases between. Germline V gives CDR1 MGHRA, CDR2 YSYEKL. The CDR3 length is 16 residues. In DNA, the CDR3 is TGCGCCAGCAGCCAAGCGGCGGCGGGGGCTACCTACGAGCAGTACTTC. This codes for CASSQAAAGATYEQYF.

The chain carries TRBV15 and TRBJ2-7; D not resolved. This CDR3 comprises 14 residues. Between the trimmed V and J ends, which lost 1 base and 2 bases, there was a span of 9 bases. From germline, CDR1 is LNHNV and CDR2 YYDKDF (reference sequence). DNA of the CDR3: TGTGCCACCAGCAGAGGATCGGAGCCCTACGAGCAGTACTTC. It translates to CATSRGSEPYEQYF.

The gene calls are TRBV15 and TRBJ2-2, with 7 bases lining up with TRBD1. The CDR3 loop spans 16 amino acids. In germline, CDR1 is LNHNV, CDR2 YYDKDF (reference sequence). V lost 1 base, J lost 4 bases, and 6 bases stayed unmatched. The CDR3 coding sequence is TGTGCCACCAGCAGAGTAGAGGGGGCGCCCACCGGGGAGCTGTTTTTT. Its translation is CATSRVEGAPTGELFF.

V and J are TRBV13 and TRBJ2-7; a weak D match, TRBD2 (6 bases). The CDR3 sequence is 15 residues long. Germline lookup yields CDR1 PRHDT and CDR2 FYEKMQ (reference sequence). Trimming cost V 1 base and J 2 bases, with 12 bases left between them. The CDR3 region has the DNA TGTGCCAGCAGCTTAGCGGGAGAAGAAACCTACGAGCAGTACTTC. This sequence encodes CASSLAGEETYEQYF.

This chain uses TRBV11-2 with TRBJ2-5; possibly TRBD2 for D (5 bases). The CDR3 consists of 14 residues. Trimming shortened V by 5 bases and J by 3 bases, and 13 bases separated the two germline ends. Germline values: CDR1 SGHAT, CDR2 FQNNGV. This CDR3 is CASSREVGEETQYF. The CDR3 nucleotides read TGTGCCAGCAGCCGAGAAGTGGGAGAAGAGACCCAGTACTTC.

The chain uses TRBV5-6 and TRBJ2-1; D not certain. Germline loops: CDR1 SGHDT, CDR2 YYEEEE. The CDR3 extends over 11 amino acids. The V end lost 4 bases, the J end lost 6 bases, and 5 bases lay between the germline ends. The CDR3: CASSQANEQFF. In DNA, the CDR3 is TGTGCCAGCAGCCAAGCCAATGAGCAGTTCTTC.

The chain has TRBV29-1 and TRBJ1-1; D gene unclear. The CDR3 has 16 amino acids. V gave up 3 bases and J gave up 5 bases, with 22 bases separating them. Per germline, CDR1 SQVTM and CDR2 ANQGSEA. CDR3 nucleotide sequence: TGCAGCGTTGAGTGGAGGGCCCGGACGGGTGGGACTGAAGCTTTCTTT. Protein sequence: CSVEWRARTGGTEAFF.